Presented here are 10 T cell receptor beta chains from one specimen sequenced in a study of T cells in Graves' hyperthyroidism and ophthalmopathy. The CDR3 regions of TCR beta were amplified from RNA transcripts. HTBI primers drove first-round RT-PCR of the TCR CDR3. TCRdb ran MiXCR on the multiplex PCR reads and lists one entry per CDR3 protein. The repertoire holds more than 350,000 distinct CDR3 sequences, with around 15% as singletons. The sequencing input was blood. These receptors were taken from a woman aged 55-70 years with Graves' ophthalmopathy.

This chain links TRBV7-8 with TRBJ2-3; 9 nucleotides agree with TRBD1. Trimming removed 5 bases from V and 3 bases from J; junction bases left unmatched: 6. The CDR3 sequence is 15 residues long. The germline CDR1 and CDR2 sequences are SGHVS and FQNEAQ. The CDR3 spells CASSPRTGATDTQYF. The DNA for the CDR3 is TGTGCCAGCAGCCCCCGGACAGGGGCGACAGATACGCAGTATTTT. Drawing the rest from reference TRBV7-8 and TRBJ2-3, the complete variable domain is GAGVSQSPRYKVAKRGQDVALRCDPISGHVSLFWYQQALGQGPEFLTYFQNEAQLDKSGLPSDRFFAERPEGSVSTLKIQRTQQEDSAVYLCASSPRTGATDTQYFGPGTRLTVL.

This clonotype was recorded many times. The chain carries TRBV3-1 and TRBJ2-1, with D possibly TRBD2 on 6 matching bases. V shed 5 bases and J shed 6 bases, with 11 bases lying between them. CDR3 length: 13 amino acids. CDR1 LGHDT and CDR2 YNNKEL come from the germline V gene (reference sequence). CDR3 sequence reads: CASSLEGFNEQFF. Here the CDR3 DNA reads TGTGCCAGCAGCTTGGAGGGATTCAATGAGCAGTTCTTC.

As concerns this clonotype: A much larger clone is a single base away; this may be a read error. J is TRBJ2-7 and V is TRBV6-5; no definite D call. The germline V gene has CDR1 MNHEY and CDR2 SVGAGI. Between the trimmed V and J ends, which lost 4 bases and 1 base, there was a span of 14 bases. The CDR3 totals 15 residues. This chain's CDR3 is CASSSTPGLSYEQYF. CDR3 coding DNA: TGTGCCAGCAGTTCCACTCCGGGTCTATCCTACGAGCAGTACTTC.

This clonotype was counted only a few times. The J gene is TRBJ1-6, the V gene TRBV30; 9 nucleotides align to TRBD1. The germline V gene has CDR1 GTSNPN and CDR2 SVGIG (reference sequence). The CDR3 is 15 amino acids. With V trimmed by 0 bases and J by 12 bases, 9 bases remained unmatched. The CDR3 spells CAWSVPGTGQEPLHF. The CDR3 bases are TGTGCCTGGAGTGTACCAGGGACAGGGCAGGAACCCCTCCACTTT.

This clonotype was picked up a small number of times. The chain couples TRBV24-1 to TRBJ2-3; possibly TRBD1 for D (6 bases). The CDR3 spans 15 residues. CDR1 is KGHDR and CDR2 is SFDVKD in the germline V gene. V was clipped by 7 bases and J by 4 bases, with 17 bases between them. The CDR3 nucleotides are TGTGCCACCAGCCCCCGGACAGAGTCTCCAGATACGCAGTATTTT. As protein: CATSPRTESPDTQYF.

The chain combines TRBV19 with TRBJ1-1; a possible D gene is TRBD1 (5 bases). Germline V gene sequence: CDR1 LNHDA, CDR2 SQIVND (reference sequence). Trimming shortened V by 4 bases and J by 7 bases, and 16 bases separated the two germline ends. The CDR3 has 14 amino acids. The DNA for the CDR3 is TGTGCCAGTAGTAGAAGGCAGGCTGGGGGTGAAGCTTTCTTT. It specifies CASSRRQAGGEAFF.

This clonotype was seen repeatedly, ten times or more. This chain joins TRBV9 and TRBJ2-1; the match to TRBD2 covers 14 bases. This CDR3 comprises 16 residues. V dropped 4 bases and J dropped 9; count of bases not matched to a gene: 9. From germline, CDR1 is SGDLS and CDR2 YYNGEE. In DNA form, the CDR3 reads TGTGCCAGCAGCACCCGACTAGCGGGAGGGTTGGGTGAGCAGTTCTTC. This codes for CASSTRLAGGLGEQFF. Looking up the rest from reference TRBV9 and TRBJ2-1 gives the full variable domain: DSGVTQTPKHLITATGQRVTLRCSPRSGDLSVYWYQQSLDQGLQFLIQYYNGEERAKGNILERFSAQQFPDLHSELNLSSLELGDSALYFCASSTRLAGGLGEQFFGPGTRLTVL.

In the case of this clonotype: A much bigger clone sits one base away, suggesting this may be a read error. The genes are TRBV20-1 and TRBJ2-1; D perhaps matches TRBD2 (5 bases). V was shortened by 8 bases and J by 4 bases, with 21 bases between the two germline ends. Germline V gives CDR1 DFQATT, CDR2 SNEGSKA (reference sequence). There are 15 residues in the CDR3. The chain's CDR3 is CSPDLTERPYNEQFF. CDR3 nucleotides: TGCAGTCCCGACCTTACTGAGCGGCCTTACAATGAGCAGTTCTTC.

This chain connects TRBV5-6 to TRBJ2-7; unclear D gene. V shed 4 bases and J shed 6 bases, with 14 bases lying between them. CDR3 length equals 13 residues. Looked up from germline, CDR1 is SGHDT and CDR2 is YYEEEE. The CDR3 DNA reads TGTGCCAGCAGCCAAGATCCCGGCGTCGAGCAGTACTTC. Translated: CASSQDPGVEQYF.

The chain carries TRBV6-1 and TRBJ2-7; TRBD1 is a possible D gene (6 bases). Germline CDR1 reads MNHNS; CDR2 reads SASEGT. The CDR3 extends over 13 amino acids. Trimming left V 5 bases short and J 3 bases short, with 11 bases between. The chain's CDR3 is CASSPWTDYEQYF. In DNA form, the CDR3 reads TGTGCCAGCAGTCCGTGGACAGACTACGAGCAGTACTTC.